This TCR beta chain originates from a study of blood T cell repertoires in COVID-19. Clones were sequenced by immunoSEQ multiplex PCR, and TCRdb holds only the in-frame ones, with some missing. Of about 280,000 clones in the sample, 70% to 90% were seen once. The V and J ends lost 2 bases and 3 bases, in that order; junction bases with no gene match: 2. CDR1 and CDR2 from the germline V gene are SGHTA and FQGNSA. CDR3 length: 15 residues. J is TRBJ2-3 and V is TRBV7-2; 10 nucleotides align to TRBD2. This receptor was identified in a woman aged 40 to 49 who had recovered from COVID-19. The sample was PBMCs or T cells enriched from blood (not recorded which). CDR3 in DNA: TGTGCCAGCAGCTTACGTAGCGGGGGGACAGATACGCAGTATTTT. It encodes CASSLRSGGTDTQYF.